Detailed here is one T cell receptor (beta chain). Its cognate antigen is unknown. The sample belongs to a study of identical twins. Trimming left V 5 bases short and J 0 bases short, with 18 bases between. The germline gives CDR1 SGHVS, CDR2 FNYEAQ. The CDR3 is 17 residues long. TCRdb re-called the 5' RACE reads through MiXCR, storing one row per CDR3 protein. In the table there are about 530,000 distinct CDR3 sequences, approximately 20% of which are singletons. Study-wide findings and caveats: Cross-sectional statistical analysis, not tracking of the same donors, underpinned the conclusions.

This same sample was also taken into another study, of yellow fever vaccine responses in identical twins.

The chain links TRBV7-6 to TRBJ2-3; TRBD1 or TRBD2 may be the D gene (5 bases each). Material: CD4+ T cells sorted from blood. This receptor was taken from a woman aged 18-30 years in good health. CDR3 nucleotide sequence: TGTGCCAGCAGCCCCCGGGACCTCGCTCAAAGCACAGATACGCAGTATTTT. Translated, it gives CASSPRDLAQSTDTQYF.